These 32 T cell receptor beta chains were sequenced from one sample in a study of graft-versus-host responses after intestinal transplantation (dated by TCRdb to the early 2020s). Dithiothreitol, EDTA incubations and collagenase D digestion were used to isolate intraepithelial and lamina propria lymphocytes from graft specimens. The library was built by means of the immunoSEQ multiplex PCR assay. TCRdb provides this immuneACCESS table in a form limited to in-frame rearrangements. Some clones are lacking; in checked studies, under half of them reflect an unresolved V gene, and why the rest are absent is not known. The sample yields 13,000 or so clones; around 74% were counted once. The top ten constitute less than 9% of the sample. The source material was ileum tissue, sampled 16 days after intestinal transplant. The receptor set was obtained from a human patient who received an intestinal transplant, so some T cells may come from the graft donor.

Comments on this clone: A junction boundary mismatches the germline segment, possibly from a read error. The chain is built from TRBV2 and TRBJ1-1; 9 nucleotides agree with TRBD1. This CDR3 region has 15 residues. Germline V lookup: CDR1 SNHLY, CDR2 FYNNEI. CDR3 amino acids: CASREDRGRWTEAFF. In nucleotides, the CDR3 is TGTGCCAGCAGGGAAGACAGGGGGAGATGGACTGAAGCTTTCTTT.

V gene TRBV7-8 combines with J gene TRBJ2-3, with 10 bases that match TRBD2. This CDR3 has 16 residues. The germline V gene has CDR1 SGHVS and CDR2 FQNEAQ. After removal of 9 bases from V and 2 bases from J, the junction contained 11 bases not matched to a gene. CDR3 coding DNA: TGTGCCAGACATATTCTAGCGGGGGTCTCCACAGATACGCAGTATTTT. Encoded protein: CARHILAGVSTDTQYF.

The DNA for the CDR3 is TGTGCCAGTAGTATAAGGACCAGCGGACACGAGCAGTACTTC. It encodes CASSIRTSGHEQYF. The J gene is TRBJ2-7, the V gene TRBV19, with D maybe TRBD2 (5 bases). The CDR3 loop spans 14 amino acids. V lost 2 bases and J lost 5, with 13 bases in between. Germline assignment: CDR1 LNHDA and CDR2 SQIVND (reference sequence).

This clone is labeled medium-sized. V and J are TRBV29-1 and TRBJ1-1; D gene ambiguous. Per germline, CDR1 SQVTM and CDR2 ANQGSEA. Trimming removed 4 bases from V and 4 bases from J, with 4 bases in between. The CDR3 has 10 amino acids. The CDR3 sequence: CSVAVTEAFF. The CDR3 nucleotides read TGCAGCGTTGCAGTCACTGAAGCTTTCTTT. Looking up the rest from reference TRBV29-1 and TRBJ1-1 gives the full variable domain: SAVISQKPSRDICQRGTSLTIQCQVDSQVTMMFWYRQQPGQSLTLIATANQGSEATYESGFVIDKFPISRPNLTFSTLTVSNMSPEDSSIYLCSVAVTEAFFGQGTRLTVV.

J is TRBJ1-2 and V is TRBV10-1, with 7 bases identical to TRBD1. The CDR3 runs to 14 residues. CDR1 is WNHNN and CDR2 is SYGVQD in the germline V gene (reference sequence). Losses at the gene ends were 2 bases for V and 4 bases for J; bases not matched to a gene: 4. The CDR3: CASSEAGQLYGYTF. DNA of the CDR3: TGCGCCAGCAGTGAGGCGGGACAGCTCTATGGCTACACCTTC.

CDR3 sequence reads: CASRWQGGSDGEAFF. CDR3 nucleotide sequence: TGTGCCAGCAGATGGCAGGGAGGGTCGGACGGTGAAGCTTTCTTT. The chain joins TRBV6-5 to TRBJ1-1; TRBD1 is a possible D gene (5 bases). V gave up 6 bases and J gave up 7 bases, with 21 bases separating them. CDR3 length: 15 residues. Germline CDR1 is MNHEY and CDR2 is SVGAGI.

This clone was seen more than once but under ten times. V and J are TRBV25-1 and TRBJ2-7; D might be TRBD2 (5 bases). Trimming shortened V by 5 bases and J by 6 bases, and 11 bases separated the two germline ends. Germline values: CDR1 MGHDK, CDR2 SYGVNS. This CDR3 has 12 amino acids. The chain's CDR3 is CASSPGMGEQYF. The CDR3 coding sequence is TGTGCCAGCAGTCCCGGGATGGGCGAGCAGTACTTC.

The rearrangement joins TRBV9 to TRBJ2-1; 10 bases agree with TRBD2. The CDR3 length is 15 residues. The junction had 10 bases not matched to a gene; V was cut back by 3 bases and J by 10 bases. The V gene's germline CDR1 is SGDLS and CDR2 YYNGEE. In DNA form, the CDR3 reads TGTGCCAGCAGCGGATCTAGCGGGGGTTGGGGGGAGCAGTTCTTC. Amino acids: CASSGSSGGWGEQFF.

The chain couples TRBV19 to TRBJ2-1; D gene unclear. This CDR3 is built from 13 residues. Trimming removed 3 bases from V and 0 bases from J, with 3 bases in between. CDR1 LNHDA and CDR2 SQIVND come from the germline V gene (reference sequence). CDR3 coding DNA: TGTGCCAGTAGTATCAGCTCCTACAATGAGCAGTTCTTC. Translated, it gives CASSISSYNEQFF.

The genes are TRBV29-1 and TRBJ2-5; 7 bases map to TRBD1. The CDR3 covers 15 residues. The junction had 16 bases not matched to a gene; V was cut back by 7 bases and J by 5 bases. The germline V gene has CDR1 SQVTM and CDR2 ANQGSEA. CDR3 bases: TGCAGCGCCCCAGCGGTAGCAGGGGGTGGTGAGACCCAGTACTTC. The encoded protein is CSAPAVAGGGETQYF.

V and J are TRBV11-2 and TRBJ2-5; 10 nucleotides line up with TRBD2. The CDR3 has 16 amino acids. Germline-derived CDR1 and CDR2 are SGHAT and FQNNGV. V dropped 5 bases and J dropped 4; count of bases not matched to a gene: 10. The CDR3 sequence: CASSTLAGDVGETQYF. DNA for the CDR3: TGTGCCAGCAGCACCCTAGCGGGGGATGTGGGAGAGACCCAGTACTTC.

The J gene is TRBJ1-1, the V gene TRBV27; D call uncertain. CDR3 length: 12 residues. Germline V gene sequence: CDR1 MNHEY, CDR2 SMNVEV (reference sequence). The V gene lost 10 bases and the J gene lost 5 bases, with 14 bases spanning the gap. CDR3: CATREGGTEAFF. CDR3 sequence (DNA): TGTGCCACTCGGGAGGGAGGGACTGAAGCTTTCTTT.

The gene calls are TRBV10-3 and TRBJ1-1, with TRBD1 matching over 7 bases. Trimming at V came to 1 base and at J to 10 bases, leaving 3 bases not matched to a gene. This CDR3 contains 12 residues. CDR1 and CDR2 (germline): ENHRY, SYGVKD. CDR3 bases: TGTGCCATCAGTGAGTTAACAGGGGTAGCTTTCTTT. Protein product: CAISELTGVAFF.

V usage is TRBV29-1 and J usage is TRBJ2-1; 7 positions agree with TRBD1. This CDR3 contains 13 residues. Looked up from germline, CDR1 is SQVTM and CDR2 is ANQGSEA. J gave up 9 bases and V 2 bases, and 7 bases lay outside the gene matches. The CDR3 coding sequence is TGCAGCGTTGAAAGCGACAGGGTATTTGAGCAGTTCTTC. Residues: CSVESDRVFEQFF.

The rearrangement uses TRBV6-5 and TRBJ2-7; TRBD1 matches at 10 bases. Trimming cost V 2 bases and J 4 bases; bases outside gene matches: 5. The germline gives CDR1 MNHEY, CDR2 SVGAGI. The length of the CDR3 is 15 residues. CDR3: CASSYGRQGAYEQYF. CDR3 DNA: TGTGCCAGCAGTTACGGTCGACAGGGGGCATACGAGCAGTACTTC.

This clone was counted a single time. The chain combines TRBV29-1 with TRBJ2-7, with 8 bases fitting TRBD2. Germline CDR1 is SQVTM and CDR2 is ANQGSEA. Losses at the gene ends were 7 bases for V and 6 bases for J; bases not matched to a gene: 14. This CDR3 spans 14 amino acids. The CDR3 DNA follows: TGCAGCGCCCGTAGGGGCCTAGGACTAGCCGAGCAGTACTTC. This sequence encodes CSARRGLGLAEQYF.

The CDR3 is CSVRPGTGAWGYTF. CDR3 sequence (DNA): TGCAGCGTTCGTCCTGGGACAGGGGCTTGGGGCTACACCTTC. This chain links TRBV29-1 with TRBJ1-2; 10 nucleotides line up with TRBD1. The junction had 11 bases not matched to a gene; V was cut back by 5 bases and J by 8 bases. Germline-derived CDR1 and CDR2 are SQVTM and ANQGSEA. This CDR3 has 14 residues.

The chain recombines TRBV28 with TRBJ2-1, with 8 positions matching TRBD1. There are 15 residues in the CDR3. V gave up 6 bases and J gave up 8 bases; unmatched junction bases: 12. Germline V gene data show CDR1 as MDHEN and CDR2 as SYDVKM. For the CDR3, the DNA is TGTGCCAGCAGGCCGGACAGGGTATTTTTAGATGAGCAGTTCTTC. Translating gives CASRPDRVFLDEQFF.

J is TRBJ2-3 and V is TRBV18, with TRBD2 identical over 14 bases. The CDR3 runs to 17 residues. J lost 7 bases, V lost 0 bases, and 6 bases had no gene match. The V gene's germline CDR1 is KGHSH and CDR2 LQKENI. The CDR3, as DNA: TGTGCCAGCTCACCACCGGGGACTAGCGGGAGCGACAATACGCAGTATTTT. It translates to CASSPPGTSGSDNTQYF.

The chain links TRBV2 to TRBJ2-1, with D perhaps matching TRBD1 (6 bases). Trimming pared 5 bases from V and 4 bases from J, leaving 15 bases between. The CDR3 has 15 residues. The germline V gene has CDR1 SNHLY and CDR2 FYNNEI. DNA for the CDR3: TGTGCCAGCAGTCTTGACAGGACCGAATACAATGAGCAGTTCTTC. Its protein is CASSLDRTEYNEQFF.

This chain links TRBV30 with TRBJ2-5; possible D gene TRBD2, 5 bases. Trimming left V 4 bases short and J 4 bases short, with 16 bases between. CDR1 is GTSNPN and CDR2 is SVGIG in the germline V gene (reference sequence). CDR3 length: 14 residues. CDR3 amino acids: CAWTISGGSETQYF. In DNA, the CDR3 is TGTGCCTGGACCATCTCCGGCGGGTCAGAGACCCAGTACTTC.

CDR3 in amino acids: CATRGQVKREDRNEQFF. CDR3 in DNA: TGTGCCACCAGGGGGCAGGTCAAGCGGGAGGATCGGAATGAGCAGTTCTTC. This sequence joins TRBV28 and TRBJ2-1; D is perhaps TRBD2 (9 bases). From germline, CDR1 is MDHEN and CDR2 SYDVKM. The germline V and J ends were trimmed by 10 bases and 7 bases, with 29 bases remaining between them. CDR3 size: 17 residues. The full variable domain, its missing parts supplied by reference TRBV28 and TRBJ2-1, is DVKVTQSSRYLVKRTGEKVFLECVQDMDHENMFWYRQDPGLGLRLIYFSYDVKMKEKGDIPEGYSVSREKKERFSLILESASTNQTSMYLCATRGQVKREDRNEQFFGPGTRLTVL.

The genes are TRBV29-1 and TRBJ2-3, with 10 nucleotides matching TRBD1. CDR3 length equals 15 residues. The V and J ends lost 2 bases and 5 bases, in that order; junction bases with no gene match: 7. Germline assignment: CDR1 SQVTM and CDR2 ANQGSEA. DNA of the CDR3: TGCAGCGTTGAACGACAAAGGGACAGGGGAGATACGCAGTATTTT. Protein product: CSVERQRDRGDTQYF.

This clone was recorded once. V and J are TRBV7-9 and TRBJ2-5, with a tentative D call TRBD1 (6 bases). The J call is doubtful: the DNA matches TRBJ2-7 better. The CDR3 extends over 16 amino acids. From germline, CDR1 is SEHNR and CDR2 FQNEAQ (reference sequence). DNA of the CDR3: TGTGCCAGCAGCTCAGGATTAAGGGGGTACTCCTACGAGCAGTACTTC. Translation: CASSSGLRGYSYEQYF.

In DNA form, the CDR3 reads TGCAGTGTGGGCGGGTCCTACGAGCAGTACTTC. It translates to CSVGGSYEQYF. The J gene is TRBJ2-7, the V gene TRBV20-1, with D possibly being TRBD2 (5 bases). The CDR3 runs 11 residues. Germline values: CDR1 DFQATT, CDR2 SNEGSKA (reference sequence). V lost 7 bases to trimming and J lost 1 base, with 8 bases between them.

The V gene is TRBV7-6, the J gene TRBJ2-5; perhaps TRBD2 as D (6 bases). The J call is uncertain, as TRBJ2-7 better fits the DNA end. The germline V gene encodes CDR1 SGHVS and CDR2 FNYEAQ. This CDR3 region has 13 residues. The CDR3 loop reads CASSLAPGSEQYF. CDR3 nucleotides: TGTGCCAGCAGCTTAGCCCCCGGGAGCGAGCAGTACTTC.

DNA of the CDR3: TGTGCCAGCAGTGATTCCGGGACAGGGGGGGGGACAGATACGCAGTATTTT. Translating gives CASSDSGTGGGTDTQYF. The J gene is TRBJ2-3, the V gene TRBV25-1, with 11 positions matching TRBD1. Per the germline V gene, CDR1 is MGHDK and CDR2 is SYGVNS. The V and J ends lost 3 bases and 3 bases, in that order; junction bases with no gene match: 8. This CDR3 has 17 residues.

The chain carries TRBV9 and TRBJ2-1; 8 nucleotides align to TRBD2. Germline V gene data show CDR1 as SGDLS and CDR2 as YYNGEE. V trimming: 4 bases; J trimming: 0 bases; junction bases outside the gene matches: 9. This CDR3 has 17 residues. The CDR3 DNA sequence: TGTGCCAGCAGCAAAGACACCGGGACTAGCTCCTACAATGAGCAGTTCTTC. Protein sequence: CASSKDTGTSSYNEQFF.

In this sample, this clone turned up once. The CDR3 sequence: CASGLGQGFNGYTF. CDR3 DNA: TGTGCTAGTGGTTTGGGACAGGGGTTTAATGGCTACACCTTC. The chain has TRBV12-5 and TRBJ1-2; 8 nucleotides align to TRBD1. This CDR3 is 14 amino acids long. Germline V lookup: CDR1 LGHNT, CDR2 FRNRAP. V was clipped by 1 base and J by 6 bases; unmatched bases: 4.

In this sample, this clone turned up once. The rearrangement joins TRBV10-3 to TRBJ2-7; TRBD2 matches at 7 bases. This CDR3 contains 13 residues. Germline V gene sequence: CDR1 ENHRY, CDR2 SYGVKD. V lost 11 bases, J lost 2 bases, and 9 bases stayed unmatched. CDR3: CAAIRDYTYEQYF. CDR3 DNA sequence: TGTGCCGCCATCCGGGACTACACCTACGAGCAGTACTTC.

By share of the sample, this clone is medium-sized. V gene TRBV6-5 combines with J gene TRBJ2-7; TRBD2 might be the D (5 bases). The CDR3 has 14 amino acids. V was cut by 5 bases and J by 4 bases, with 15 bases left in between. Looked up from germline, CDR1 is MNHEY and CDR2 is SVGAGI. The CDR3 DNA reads TGTGCCAGCAGTCCCGGGATATCTTCTTACGAGCAGTACTTC. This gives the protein CASSPGISSYEQYF.

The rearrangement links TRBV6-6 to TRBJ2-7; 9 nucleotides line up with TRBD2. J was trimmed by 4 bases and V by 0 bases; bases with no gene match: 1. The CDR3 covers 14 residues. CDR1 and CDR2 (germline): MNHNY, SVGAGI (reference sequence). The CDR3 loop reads CASSYSTSGYEQYF. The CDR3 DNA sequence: TGTGCCAGCAGTTACTCGACTAGCGGTTACGAGCAGTACTTC.